The present entry profiles one T cell receptor beta chain with its context. The antigen is unknown. For the unsorted libraries, 2 million PBMCs stored at -80 C served as input. This entry belongs to a study of neurological immune-mediated disorders. Study-level results: CDR3 amino acid sequences of expanded clones were not shared across subjects, a result suggesting private repertoires in all groups. Phylogenetic grouping put 18 of 34 multiple sclerosis patients' repertoires into one related-CDR3 cluster, a possible signature. The most TCR clonal expansion was seen in HTLV-1-associated myelopathy, whereas the least was seen in multiple sclerosis, below the level in healthy controls.

TCRdb processed the 5' RACE reads anew with MiXCR; each CDR3 protein has one entry. The sample comprises under 70,000 distinct CDR3 sequences, roughly 3.2% of which are singletons, and under 4% rests with the top ten. The CDR3 spans 15 residues. CDR1 LNHDA and CDR2 SQIVND come from the germline V gene (reference sequence). The junction had 11 bases not matched to a gene; V was cut back by 8 bases and J by 5 bases. Specimen: PBMCs. The genes are TRBV19 and TRBJ2-2; 7 bases fit TRBD1. The receptor comes from a woman in her twenties or thirties with multiple sclerosis. CDR3 region: CASREQGYQTGELFF. DNA for the CDR3: TGTGCCAGTCGGGAACAGGGGTATCAGACCGGGGAGCTGTTTTTT. The full variable domain, in which reference TRBV19 and TRBJ2-2 provide the parts outside the CDR3, is DGGITQSPKYLFRKEGQNVTLSCEQNLNHDAMYWYRQDPGQGLRLIYYSQIVNDFQKGDIAEGYSVSREKKESFPLTVTSAQKNPTAFYLCASREQGYQTGELFFGEGSRLTVL.